Presented here are 24 T cell receptor beta chains from one specimen sequenced in a study of shared clonotypes between healthy human individuals. Sequencing used immunoSEQ multiplex PCR; TCRdb keeps in-frame clones, though not all of them. The table has a few hundred thousand clones, roughly 78% seen once. The sequencing sample was made of PBMCs. Receptors originate from a woman aged 40 to 50 in good health. Some clones in this sample may be carry-over from other donors' samples.

The V call is TRBV6-5, the J call TRBJ1-3; D uncertain. Trimming took off 2 bases at V and 0 bases at J, with 2 bases between the two ends. This CDR3 spans 13 amino acids. The germline CDR1 and CDR2 sequences are MNHEY and SVGAGI. In DNA form, the CDR3 reads TGTGCCAGCAGTTACGGCTCTGGAAACACCATATATTTT. It specifies CASSYGSGNTIYF.

The rearrangement links TRBV7-3 to TRBJ2-3, with 7 bases matching TRBD2. The CDR3 runs 16 residues. Germline CDR1 SGHTA, CDR2 FQGTGA. V trimming: 3 bases; J trimming: 0 bases; junction bases outside the gene matches: 6. CDR3 residues: CASSFVAGLSTDTQYF. The DNA of the CDR3 is TGTGCCAGCAGCTTCGTAGCGGGTTTAAGCACAGATACGCAGTATTTT.

The sample holds one count of this clone. The J gene is TRBJ1-5, the V gene TRBV19; D is ambiguous. The CDR3 is made up of 16 amino acids. V lost 6 bases, J lost 5 bases, and 20 bases lay in between. The germline V gene has CDR1 LNHDA and CDR2 SQIVND (reference sequence). Here the CDR3 reads CASSLDLDYSYQPQHF. The CDR3 region has the DNA TGTGCCAGTAGCCTCGACCTGGACTACTCTTATCAGCCCCAGCATTTT.

Only one count was recorded for this clone. V is TRBV15 and J is TRBJ2-2; 7 nucleotides match TRBD2. The CDR3 consists of 15 residues. The V and J ends lost 5 bases and 3 bases, in that order; junction bases with no gene match: 6. Germline CDR1 is LNHNV and CDR2 is YYDKDF (reference sequence). The CDR3 spells CATSWGLNHTGELFF. The CDR3 coding sequence is TGTGCCACCAGCTGGGGACTAAACCACACCGGGGAGCTGTTTTTT.

The chain joins TRBV2 to TRBJ2-1, with 8 bases fitting TRBD1. The CDR3 is made up of 13 amino acids. The junction had 7 bases not matched to a gene; V was cut back by 7 bases and J by 8 bases. CDR1 is SNHLY, CDR2 FYNNEI, per germline. The CDR3 sequence: CASKRQGPDEQFF. CDR3 nucleotides: TGTGCCAGCAAGAGACAGGGGCCCGATGAGCAGTTCTTC.

This clone was counted between two and nine times. V and J are TRBV14 and TRBJ1-4; possibly TRBD1 for D (5 bases). V dropped 2 bases and J dropped 4 bases, with 8 bases sitting between them. There are 14 residues in the CDR3. Germline assignment: CDR1 SGHDN and CDR2 FVKESK. CDR3 bases: TGTGCCAGCAGCCAACAGGGTTATAATGAAAAACTGTTTTTT. This translates into CASSQQGYNEKLFF.

This rearrangement joins TRBV7-3 to TRBJ2-7, with 10 bases matching TRBD2. The CDR3 runs 16 residues. In germline, CDR1 is SGHTA, CDR2 FQGTGA. The V gene end was trimmed by 5 bases and the J gene end by 4 bases; junction bases not matched to a gene: 11. CDR3 amino acids: CASSPQPTSGIYEQYF. The CDR3 nucleotides read TGTGCCAGCAGCCCACAACCTACTAGCGGGATTTACGAGCAGTACTTC.

V and J are TRBV7-2 and TRBJ1-4; 8 bases align to TRBD1. There are 15 residues in the CDR3. V shed 5 bases and J 1 base; nucleotides not matched to a gene: 3. Germline lookup yields CDR1 SGHTA and CDR2 FQGNSA. The CDR3 nucleotides are TGTGCCAGCAGCCCCAGGGGGCAAACTAATGAAAAACTGTTTTTT. The encoded protein is CASSPRGQTNEKLFF.

The chain is built from TRBV28 and TRBJ1-5, with D perhaps TRBD1 (5 bases). CDR1 MDHEN and CDR2 SYDVKM come from the germline V gene. The length of the CDR3 is 14 residues. The V end lost 8 bases, the J end lost 4 bases, and 15 bases lay between the germline ends. The CDR3 DNA reads TGTGCCAGCGGAGAACGGGGGATAAATCAGCCCCAGCATTTT. Residues: CASGERGINQPQHF.

The sample holds one count of this clone. This rearrangement joins TRBV7-6 to TRBJ2-3, with a tentative D call TRBD2 (5 bases). CDR3 length equals 14 residues. In germline, CDR1 is SGHVS, CDR2 FNYEAQ. V was trimmed by 0 bases and J by 2 bases, leaving 6 bases between them. The CDR3 sequence: CASSLASDTDTQYF. CDR3 DNA sequence: TGTGCCAGCAGCTTAGCTAGCGACACAGATACGCAGTATTTT.

V and J are TRBV5-1 and TRBJ1-2; 7 positions match TRBD1. This CDR3 spans 15 amino acids. Trimming took 1 base from V and 6 from J; bases not matched to a gene: 9. The germline CDR1 and CDR2 sequences are SGHRS and YFSETQ. CDR3 nucleotide sequence: TGCGCCAGCAGCTTGACAGCAGGGGGGTTGGATGGCTACACCTTC. Translated, it gives CASSLTAGGLDGYTF.

The chain joins TRBV20-1 to TRBJ2-3; D unclear. This CDR3 region has 10 residues. CDR1 is DFQATT and CDR2 is SNEGSKA in the germline V gene (reference sequence). The ends were cut back, 1 base at V and 8 bases at J, with 4 bases in the middle. CDR3 sequence (DNA): TGCAGTGCTAGAGCTGGTACGCAGTATTTT. This sequence encodes CSARAGTQYF.

The genes are TRBV5-1 and TRBJ2-7, with D unclear. Trimming shortened V by 0 bases and J by 3 bases, and 13 bases separated the two germline ends. The length of the CDR3 is 15 residues. Germline V gene sequence: CDR1 SGHRS, CDR2 YFSETQ. CDR3 in DNA: TGCGCCAGCAGCTTGGATCCCACACCCAGCTACGAGCAGTACTTC. Residues: CASSLDPTPSYEQYF.

This clone was observed a few times. The chain links TRBV6-1 to TRBJ1-2, with a weak D call TRBD1 (6 bases). There are 13 residues in the CDR3. From germline, CDR1 is MNHNS and CDR2 SASEGT. V lost 5 bases, J lost 3 bases, and 10 bases lay in between. This CDR3 reads CASSPDSDYGYTF. DNA for the CDR3: TGTGCCAGCAGTCCGGACAGTGACTATGGCTACACCTTC.

The chain uses TRBV2 and TRBJ2-1; 7 nucleotides match TRBD2. The V segment lost 6 bases and the J segment 4 bases; nucleotides outside the gene matches: 9. The germline V gene encodes CDR1 SNHLY and CDR2 FYNNEI. This CDR3 comprises 15 residues. CDR3: CASSRIAGRYNEQFF. The CDR3 DNA reads TGTGCCAGCAGCCGTATAGCGGGTCGTTACAATGAGCAGTTCTTC.

The chain combines TRBV4-3 with TRBJ2-5, with 8 bases identical to TRBD1. Germline lookup yields CDR1 LGHNA and CDR2 YSLEER. This CDR3 is built from 16 residues. Unmatched junction bases numbered 12, after V lost 4 bases and J lost 5 bases. In DNA form, the CDR3 reads TGCGCCAGCAGCCGGGGAGGCAGGGGGCGCGTGGAGACCCAGTACTTC. This codes for CASSRGGRGRVETQYF.

The chain combines TRBV2 with TRBJ2-1; 9 bases match TRBD2. The J segment lost 15 bases and the V segment lost 3 bases, leaving 15 bases of the junction unmatched. The CDR3 spans 15 residues. Per germline, CDR1 SNHLY and CDR2 FYNNEI. The CDR3 loop reads CASSDMAGGRELGFF. The CDR3, as DNA: TGTGCCAGCAGTGATATGGCGGGAGGGCGGGAACTCGGGTTCTTC.

V gene TRBV10-3 combines with J gene TRBJ2-7, with D tentatively TRBD2 (5 bases). The CDR3 runs 16 residues. Trimming cost V 2 bases and J 4 bases, with 18 bases left between them. The germline CDR1 and CDR2 sequences are ENHRY and SYGVKD. The CDR3 nucleotides are TGTGCCATCAGTGAGGGCTCGGGGTTCGTCAAATACGAGCAGTACTTC. It specifies CAISEGSGFVKYEQYF.

The rearrangement links TRBV28 to TRBJ1-2; D is perhaps TRBD1 (6 bases). This CDR3 has 17 amino acids. V was trimmed by 6 bases and J by 7 bases, leaving 27 bases between them. Germline V gene sequence: CDR1 MDHEN, CDR2 SYDVKM. The CDR3 spells CASSLPLGAGRFRGYTF. The CDR3 DNA reads TGTGCCAGCAGCCTGCCATTGGGGGCAGGGAGGTTTCGTGGCTACACCTTC.

The count of this clone is one. The chain carries TRBV7-6 and TRBJ2-7; tentatively, D is TRBD1 (6 bases). Germline loops: CDR1 SGHVS, CDR2 FNYEAQ. The V end lost 5 bases, the J end lost 4 bases, and 12 bases lay between the germline ends. The CDR3 is 13 residues long. The CDR3 spells CASSQGTPYEQYF. The CDR3 nucleotides are TGTGCCAGCAGCCAAGGGACACCATACGAGCAGTACTTC.

The genes are TRBV6-1 and TRBJ2-3, with 8 bases lining up with TRBD2. There are 16 residues in the CDR3. Trimming at V came to 4 bases and at J to 2 bases, leaving 8 bases not matched to a gene. CDR1 is MNHNS and CDR2 is SASEGT in the germline V gene. Here the CDR3 reads CASSGGRRGVTDTQYF. The DNA of the CDR3 is TGTGCCAGCAGTGGAGGACGGCGGGGGGTCACAGATACGCAGTATTTT.

The rearrangement uses TRBV10-3 and TRBJ2-1; 10 nucleotides line up with TRBD2. The V gene's germline CDR1 is ENHRY and CDR2 SYGVKD. The CDR3 consists of 16 residues. The V gene end was trimmed by 5 bases and the J gene end by 7 bases; junction bases not matched to a gene: 11. This chain's CDR3 is CAISPLAGDPTNEQFF. CDR3 DNA sequence: TGTGCCATCAGTCCCCTAGCGGGAGACCCCACAAATGAGCAGTTCTTC.

The CDR3 DNA reads TGTGCCACCAGTGGGGTATTTAACTCTGGGGCCAACGTCCTGACTTTC. Translation gives CATSGVFNSGANVLTF. The V call is TRBV19, the J call TRBJ2-6; D is unclear. Germline V gene sequence: CDR1 LNHDA, CDR2 SQIVND (reference sequence). Trimming removed 10 bases at V and 0 bases at J, with 16 bases between. There are 16 residues in the CDR3.

This chain links TRBV5-1 with TRBJ1-3; the D is unclear. The germline V gene has CDR1 SGHRS and CDR2 YFSETQ. V was pared by 0 bases and J by 8 bases, with 15 bases between. The CDR3 is 15 amino acids. The DNA of the CDR3 is TGCGCCAGCAGCTTGGGTGGACCTGCTGTTGACACCATATATTTT. It translates to CASSLGGPAVDTIYF.